The clone carrying this TCR beta chain was counted only a few times. The antigen remains undetermined. As every portion of the isolated RNA was reverse transcribed, the sequencing read expressed TCRB transcripts. Repertoires were generated with immunoSEQ multiplex PCR, while TCRdb's copy carries only in-frame clones and drops some. Of about 660,000 clones in the sample, around an eighth were seen once. The data stem from a study of beta chain features in type 1 diabetes. Germline lookup yields CDR1 SGHTA and CDR2 FQGNSA. V lost 2 bases and J lost 7; bases outside the gene matches: 8. The CDR3 has 15 residues. Study observations and caveats: PCR might show a preference for shorter templates, equally across patients and controls. It was not settled here whether HLA type affects TCRB rearrangement. Type 1 diabetes patients showed a moderate but significant shortening of TCRB CDR3s in all four CD4+ subsets. Among type 1 diabetes patients, VDJ junctions had fewer insertions and more deletions.

The TCR was taken from a man younger than 30 with type 1 diabetes. Sequences were obtained from naive CD4+ T cells from blood. The genes are TRBV7-2 and TRBJ1-5, with TRBD1 identical over 7 bases. In nucleotides, the CDR3 is TGTGCCAGCAGCTTAAGTAGACAGGGAGGACAGCCCCAGCATTTT. This translates into CASSLSRQGGQPQHF.